The 32 T cell receptor beta chains presented below share a single source sample, sequenced in a study of a mutant IDH1 vaccine in newly diagnosed glioma. No cognate antigen is known for these TCRs. The data were produced by immunoSEQ multiplex PCR, yet TCRdb's version contains in-frame clones alone and is incomplete. This sample has 35,000 to 55,000 clones, with roughly 83% found just once. Described time point: week 23, last vaccination. Topical imiquimod accompanied each vaccine dose, which consisted of 300 ug of mutant IDH1 20-mer peptide. The specimen comprised PBMCs, sampled from a glioma patient whose treatment included an IDH1 peptide vaccine. The source of these receptors is a woman aged 18-35 years with glioma. Some clones in this sample may be carry-over from other donors' samples.

The CDR3 loop reads CASSPGQGNSPLHF. CDR3 nucleotide sequence: TGCGCCAGCAGCCCCGGACAGGGGAATTCACCCCTCCACTTT. J is TRBJ1-6 and V is TRBV4-3; 9 bases align to TRBD1. This CDR3 has 14 amino acids. The germline V gene encodes CDR1 LGHNA and CDR2 YSLEER. With V trimmed by 4 bases and J by 7 bases, 2 bases remained unmatched.

The chain is built from TRBV9 and TRBJ1-1; D is ambiguous. Trimming removed 0 bases from V and 7 bases from J, with 10 bases in between. CDR3 length: 13 amino acids. Germline V gene lookup returns CDR1 SGDLS and CDR2 YYNGEE. CDR3 sequence (DNA): TGTGCCAGCAGCGTAGCACCCGAACTTGAAGCTTTCTTT. Translation gives CASSVAPELEAFF.

This chain links TRBV15 with TRBJ2-2; possibly TRBD1 for D (5 bases). Germline CDR1 is LNHNV and CDR2 is YYDKDF (reference sequence). Trimming removed 1 base from V and 1 base from J, with 13 bases in between. The CDR3 is made up of 17 amino acids. The CDR3 sequence is CATSRGQGRMNTGELFF. The DNA for the CDR3 is TGTGCCACCAGCAGAGGGCAGGGCAGGATGAACACCGGGGAGCTGTTTTTT.

This clone has just a few counts. This chain uses TRBV6-5 with TRBJ1-5; TRBD1 is a possible D gene (5 bases). V gave up 3 bases and J gave up 7 bases, with 10 bases separating them. This CDR3 spans 13 amino acids. CDR1 is MNHEY, CDR2 SVGAGI, per germline. The CDR3 DNA sequence: TGTGCCAGCAGTTATGGGGGGAACCAGCCCCAGCATTTT. This encodes CASSYGGNQPQHF.

V and J are TRBV5-1 and TRBJ1-1; D is ambiguous. This CDR3 comprises 13 residues. V lost 3 bases and J lost 2, with 8 bases in between. Looked up from germline, CDR1 is SGHRS and CDR2 is YFSETQ. The CDR3 sequence: CASSSKGNTEAFF. DNA of the CDR3: TGCGCCAGCAGCTCGAAAGGAAACACTGAAGCTTTCTTT. The variable domain in full, with the rest retrieved from reference TRBV5-1 and TRBJ1-1, is KAGVTQTPRYLIKTRGQQVTLSCSPISGHRSVSWYQQTPGQGLQFLFEYFSETQRNKGNFPGRFSGRQFSNSRSEMNVSTLELGDSALYLCASSSKGNTEAFFGQGTRLTVV.

The rearrangement uses TRBV30 and TRBJ2-1; 9 bases line up with TRBD2. V shed 0 bases, J shed 0 bases, and the junction held 12 bases outside the gene matches. The germline V gene encodes CDR1 GTSNPN and CDR2 SVGIG (reference sequence). The CDR3 covers 19 residues. The CDR3 loop reads CAWSVGTSLTRHSYNEQFF. CDR3 coding DNA: TGTGCCTGGAGTGTTGGGACTAGCCTCACCAGGCACTCCTACAATGAGCAGTTCTTC.

The chain is built from TRBV7-2 and TRBJ2-6, with D uncertain. CDR3 length equals 13 residues. CDR1 is SGHTA, CDR2 FQGNSA, per germline. With 5 bases removed from V and 2 bases from J, the gap between germline ends came to 4 bases. The CDR3 DNA reads as TGTGCCAGCAGCCCCGCTGGGGCCAACGTCCTGACTTTC. Translating gives CASSPAGANVLTF.

In this sample, this clone turned up a few times. The rearrangement joins TRBV19 to TRBJ1-1; D gene unclear. There are 11 residues in the CDR3. Germline V CDR1 and CDR2: LNHDA, SQIVND (reference sequence). Deletions cut 4 bases from V and 5 bases from J, with 5 bases between. The CDR3 DNA sequence: TGTGCCAGTAGTAACGGTACTGAAGCTTTCTTT. It codes for CASSNGTEAFF.

This chain joins TRBV6-5 and TRBJ2-4; D remains ambiguous. Trimming left V 0 bases short and J 2 bases short, with 11 bases between. There are 16 residues in the CDR3. The germline CDR1 and CDR2 sequences are MNHEY and SVGAGI. The CDR3, as DNA: TGTGCCAGCAGTTACTCGGTTGGGGTTCCCAAAAACATTCAGTACTTC. As protein: CASSYSVGVPKNIQYF.

The genes are TRBV2 and TRBJ1-5; D is possibly TRBD1 (5 bases). Trimming took 4 bases from V and 2 from J, leaving 9 bases between them. This CDR3 spans 14 amino acids. The germline V gene encodes CDR1 SNHLY and CDR2 FYNNEI. For the CDR3, the DNA is TGTGCCAGCAGTGTAGGCAGGGGCAATCAGCCCCAGCATTTT. It is translated as CASSVGRGNQPQHF.

This chain connects TRBV7-6 to TRBJ2-5; 8 positions agree with TRBD2. V gave up 4 bases and J gave up 5 bases; unmatched junction bases: 9. Germline V gives CDR1 SGHVS, CDR2 FNYEAQ. The CDR3 sequence is 15 residues long. The DNA of the CDR3 is TGTGCCAGCAGCTCGAAGGGACTAGTGATGGAGACCCAGTACTTC. It translates to CASSSKGLVMETQYF. The variable domain in full, with the rest retrieved from reference TRBV7-6 and TRBJ2-5, is GAGVSQSPRYKVTKRGQDVALRCDPISGHVSLYWYRQALGQGPEFLTYFNYEAQQDKSGLPNDRFSAERPEGSISTLTIQRTEQRDSAMYRCASSSKGLVMETQYFGPGTRLLVL.

This clone has more than one count but fewer than ten. V and J are TRBV10-3 and TRBJ2-2; D uncertain. The germline gives CDR1 ENHRY, CDR2 SYGVKD. V lost 0 bases and J 8 bases, leaving 10 bases between the germline ends. The CDR3 contains 14 residues. The CDR3: CAISESRVYGELFF. The DNA of the CDR3 is TGTGCCATCAGTGAGTCGAGAGTTTATGGGGAGCTGTTTTTT.

The J gene is TRBJ2-7, the V gene TRBV6-1; D is undetermined. Germline CDR1 is MNHNS and CDR2 is SASEGT. There are 14 residues in the CDR3. V lost 1 base and J lost 3, with 10 bases in between. The CDR3 sequence: CASSEGSVRYEQYF. DNA for the CDR3: TGTGCCAGCAGTGAAGGGTCAGTTCGCTACGAGCAGTACTTC.

The rearrangement joins TRBV19 to TRBJ1-1; 9 nucleotides agree with TRBD1. Trimming cost V 7 bases and J 2 bases; bases outside gene matches: 14. Per germline, CDR1 LNHDA and CDR2 SQIVND (reference sequence). This CDR3 comprises 17 residues. CDR3 amino acids: CASTPTLYRGLNTEAFF. The CDR3 nucleotides are TGTGCCAGTACCCCTACGCTTTACAGGGGGCTTAACACTGAAGCTTTCTTT.

This sequence joins TRBV29-1 and TRBJ2-5; the match to TRBD1 covers 8 bases. V shed 7 bases, J shed 4 bases, and the junction held 11 bases outside the gene matches. CDR1 is SQVTM, CDR2 ANQGSEA, per germline. The CDR3 totals 14 residues. The CDR3 DNA follows: TGCAGCGCAGGGGGCACCATCGGGATAGAGACCCAGTACTTC. As protein: CSAGGTIGIETQYF.

This clone came up once. V usage is TRBV7-9 and J usage is TRBJ2-2; no clear D gene. The V end lost 4 bases, the J end lost 5 bases, and 8 bases lay between the germline ends. CDR1 and CDR2 (germline): SEHNR, FQNEAQ (reference sequence). The CDR3 has 13 residues. The CDR3 reads CASSSPGTGELFF. The CDR3 nucleotides read TGTGCCAGCAGCTCACCAGGTACCGGGGAGCTGTTTTTT.

The V call is TRBV5-1, the J call TRBJ1-4; D possibly corresponds to TRBD1 (5 bases). Between the trimmed V and J ends, which lost 4 bases and 4 bases, there was a span of 17 bases. The CDR3 has 16 amino acids. CDR1 is SGHRS and CDR2 is YFSETQ in the germline V gene. The CDR3 protein is CASSPARDGVNEKLFF. In DNA, the CDR3 is TGCGCCAGCAGCCCAGCCCGGGACGGGGTTAATGAAAAACTGTTTTTT.

The chain combines TRBV18 with TRBJ2-7; D is unresolved. V shed 2 bases and J shed 4 bases, with 12 bases lying between them. The CDR3 contains 14 residues. CDR1 is KGHSH and CDR2 is LQKENI in the germline V gene. This CDR3 reads CASSPRQILYEQYF. The CDR3 nucleotides are TGTGCCAGCTCACCAAGGCAGATATTATACGAGCAGTACTTC.

The V gene is TRBV19, the J gene TRBJ2-2; the D gene could be TRBD1 or TRBD2 (5 bases each). The CDR3 covers 15 residues. V was cut by 5 bases and J by 4 bases, with 14 bases left in between. Germline-derived CDR1 and CDR2 are LNHDA and SQIVND (reference sequence). CDR3 sequence (DNA): TGTGCCAGTAGTTCTCCGGGACGTACCACCGGGGAGCTGTTTTTT. Protein: CASSSPGRTTGELFF.

The chain has TRBV6-5 and TRBJ1-1; D is undetermined. The CDR3 runs to 13 residues. V was shortened by 1 base and J by 7 bases, with 10 bases between the two germline ends. In germline, CDR1 is MNHEY, CDR2 SVGAGI. The CDR3 DNA is TGTGCCAGCAGTTACTTCCGGACGGGTGAAGCTTTCTTT. Translating gives CASSYFRTGEAFF.

The chain is built from TRBV12-5 and TRBJ1-1; D is unclear. The V gene lost 2 bases and the J gene lost 7 bases, with 2 bases spanning the gap. This CDR3 is built from 10 residues. Germline V gives CDR1 LGHNT, CDR2 FRNRAP. The CDR3 DNA sequence: TGTGCTAGTGGTTTGAATGAAGCTTTCTTT. Residues: CASGLNEAFF.

V and J are TRBV10-3 and TRBJ2-7; no clear D. The CDR3 has 12 amino acids. Trimming cost V 5 bases and J 3 bases, with 8 bases left between them. Germline-derived CDR1 and CDR2 are ENHRY and SYGVKD. The DNA for the CDR3 is TGTGCCATCAGTCTGGATGACTACGAGCAGTACTTC. Translation gives CAISLDDYEQYF.

V and J are TRBV5-1 and TRBJ2-7, with 7 bases that match TRBD2. Germline V gives CDR1 SGHRS, CDR2 YFSETQ. This CDR3 comprises 16 residues. The ends lost 1 base at V and 0 bases at J; junction bases unmatched: 7. The CDR3 nucleotides read TGCGCCAGCAGCTTGTCTACCGGGACTACCTCCTACGAGCAGTACTTC. Protein: CASSLSTGTTSYEQYF.

This chain connects TRBV18 to TRBJ2-1, with TRBD2 matching 12 bases. Unmatched junction bases numbered 6, after V lost 1 base and J lost 5 bases. The CDR3 totals 17 residues. CDR1 KGHSH and CDR2 LQKENI come from the germline V gene. CDR3 loop: CASSPLGLAGINNEQFF. CDR3 bases: TGTGCCAGCTCACCACTCGGACTAGCGGGAATCAACAATGAGCAGTTCTTC. The variable domain in full, with the rest retrieved from reference TRBV18 and TRBJ2-1, is NAGVMQNPRHLVRRRGQEARLRCSPMKGHSHVYWYRQLPEEGLKFMVYLQKENIIDESGMPKERFSAEFPKEGPSILRIQQVVRGDSAAYFCASSPLGLAGINNEQFFGPGTRLTVL.

V and J are TRBV13 and TRBJ2-1; D is possibly TRBD2 (5 bases). Germline CDR1 is PRHDT and CDR2 is FYEKMQ (reference sequence). V was clipped by 5 bases and J by 10 bases, with 24 bases between them. This CDR3 contains 16 residues. CDR3 DNA: TGTGCCAGCAGCGAAGGGCCCCGGGCTCCGTGGGAGGAGCAGTTCTTC. It is translated as CASSEGPRAPWEEQFF.

The chain carries TRBV19 and TRBJ2-7; D is undetermined. Trimming removed 6 bases at V and 7 bases at J, with 13 bases between. The CDR3 length is 12 residues. Germline V gives CDR1 LNHDA, CDR2 SQIVND (reference sequence). The CDR3, as DNA: TGTGCCAGTAGCCCCGGGTCGAGGGAGCAGTACTTC. It encodes CASSPGSREQYF.

This chain links TRBV4-1 with TRBJ2-7, with D tentatively TRBD1 or TRBD2 (5 bases each). Germline CDR1 reads MGHRA; CDR2 reads YSYEKL. This CDR3 is 15 amino acids long. Trimming cost V 1 base and J 1 base, with 11 bases left between them. CDR3 DNA sequence: TGCGCCAGCAGCCAAGGGATTGGGGGATCCTACGAGCAGTACTTC. It specifies CASSQGIGGSYEQYF.

This chain links TRBV10-3 with TRBJ1-2; a weak D match, TRBD1 (5 bases). Trimming pared 3 bases from V and 13 bases from J, leaving 21 bases between. Germline V lookup: CDR1 ENHRY, CDR2 SYGVKD. The CDR3 is 14 amino acids. CDR3 residues: CAISDLYRDGGCTF. The CDR3 bases are TGTGCCATCAGTGACCTATATCGGGACGGGGGATGCACCTTC.

V gene TRBV30 combines with J gene TRBJ2-7, with D possibly being TRBD1 (6 bases). Trimming cost V 1 base and J 4 bases, with 8 bases left between them. CDR3 length equals 12 residues. The germline V gene encodes CDR1 GTSNPN and CDR2 SVGIG (reference sequence). The CDR3 DNA reads TGTGCCTGGAGTGGACAGGTTTACGAGCAGTACTTC. Translating it yields CAWSGQVYEQYF.

The chain couples TRBV9 to TRBJ2-1; 13 bases line up with TRBD2. V was pared by 3 bases and J by 8 bases, with 5 bases of the junction left unmatched. Germline V gives CDR1 SGDLS, CDR2 YYNGEE. The CDR3 has 15 amino acids. The chain's CDR3 is CASSALAGGSDEQFF. The CDR3 coding sequence is TGTGCCAGCAGCGCACTAGCGGGGGGGAGTGATGAGCAGTTCTTC.

The chain is built from TRBV5-6 and TRBJ2-4; D call uncertain. Germline V gives CDR1 SGHDT, CDR2 YYEEEE. There are 13 residues in the CDR3. With 5 bases removed from V and 8 bases from J, the gap between germline ends came to 14 bases. In DNA, the CDR3 is TGTGCCAGCAGTGGTAGGGCCGGATACATTCAGTACTTC. This translates into CASSGRAGYIQYF. The whole variable domain, remainder taken from reference TRBV5-6 and TRBJ2-4, is DAGVTQSPTHLIKTRGQQVTLRCSPKSGHDTVSWYQQALGQGPQFIFQYYEEEERQRGNFPDRFSGHQFPNYSSELNVNALLLGDSALYLCASSGRAGYIQYFGAGTRLSVL.

This chain joins TRBV11-2 and TRBJ1-5; 7 nucleotides line up with TRBD1. Trimming took 1 base from V and 4 from J; bases not matched to a gene: 4. The germline gives CDR1 SGHAT, CDR2 FQNNGV. This CDR3 comprises 15 residues. The CDR3 DNA sequence: TGTGCCAGCAGCTTAGGGGGGACAGTTAATCAGCCCCAGCATTTT. This translates into CASSLGGTVNQPQHF.